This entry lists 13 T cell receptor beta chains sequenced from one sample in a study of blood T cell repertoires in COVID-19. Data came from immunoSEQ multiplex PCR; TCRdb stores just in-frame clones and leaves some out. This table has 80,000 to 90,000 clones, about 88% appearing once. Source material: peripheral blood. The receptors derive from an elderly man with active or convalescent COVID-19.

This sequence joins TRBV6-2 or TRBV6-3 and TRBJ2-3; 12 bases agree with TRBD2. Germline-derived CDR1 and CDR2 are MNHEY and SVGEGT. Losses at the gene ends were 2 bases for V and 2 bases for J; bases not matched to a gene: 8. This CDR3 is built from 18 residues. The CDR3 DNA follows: TGTGCCAGCAGTTACCGCTCTCTAGCGGGAGGGATCACAGATACGCAGTATTTT. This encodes CASSYRSLAGGITDTQYF.

CDR3: CASSSTGGYEQYF. The CDR3 nucleotides are TGTGCCAGCAGTTCAACAGGGGGCTACGAGCAGTACTTC. The rearrangement uses TRBV7-3 and TRBJ2-7; 8 positions match TRBD1. Germline V gene data show CDR1 as SGHTA and CDR2 as FQGTGA. V shed 6 bases, J shed 3 bases, and the junction held 4 bases outside the gene matches. The CDR3 contains 13 residues.

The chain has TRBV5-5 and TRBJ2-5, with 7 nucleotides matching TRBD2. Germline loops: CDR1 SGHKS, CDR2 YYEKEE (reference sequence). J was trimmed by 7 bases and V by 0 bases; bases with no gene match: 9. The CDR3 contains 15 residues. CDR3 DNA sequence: TGTGCCAGCAGCTTGGAGCTAGCGGCGGAAGCGACCCAGTACTTC. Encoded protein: CASSLELAAEATQYF.

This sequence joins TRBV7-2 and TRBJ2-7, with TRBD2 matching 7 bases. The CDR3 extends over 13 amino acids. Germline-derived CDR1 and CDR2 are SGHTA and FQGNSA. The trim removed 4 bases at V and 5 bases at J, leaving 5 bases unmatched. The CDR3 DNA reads TGTGCCAGCAGCTCCGGGACTACGGACGAGCAGTACTTC. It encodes CASSSGTTDEQYF.

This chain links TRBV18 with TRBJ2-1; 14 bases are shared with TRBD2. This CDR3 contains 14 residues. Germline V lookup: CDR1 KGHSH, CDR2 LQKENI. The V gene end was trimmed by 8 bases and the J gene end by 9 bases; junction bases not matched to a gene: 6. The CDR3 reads CASKAGTSGSEQFF. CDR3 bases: TGTGCCAGCAAAGCCGGGACTAGCGGGAGTGAGCAGTTCTTC.

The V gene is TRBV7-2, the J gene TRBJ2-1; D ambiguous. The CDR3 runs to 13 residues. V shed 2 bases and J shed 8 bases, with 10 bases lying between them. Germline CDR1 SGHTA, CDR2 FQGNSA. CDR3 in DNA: TGTGCCAGCAGCTTATTTGCCCGGTATGAGCAGTTCTTC. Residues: CASSLFARYEQFF.

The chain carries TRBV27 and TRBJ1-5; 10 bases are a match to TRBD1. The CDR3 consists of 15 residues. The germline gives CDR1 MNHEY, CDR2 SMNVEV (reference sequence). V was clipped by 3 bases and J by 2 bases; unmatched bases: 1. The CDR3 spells CASSFGTGGNQPQHF. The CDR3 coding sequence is TGTGCCAGCAGTTTCGGGACAGGGGGCAATCAGCCCCAGCATTTT.

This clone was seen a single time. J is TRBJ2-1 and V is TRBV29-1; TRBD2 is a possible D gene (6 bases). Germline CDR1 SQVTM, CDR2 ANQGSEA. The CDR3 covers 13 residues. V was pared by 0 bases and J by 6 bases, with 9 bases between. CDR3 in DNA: TGCAGCGTTGAAGATCGCGGGACCAATGAGCAGTTCTTC. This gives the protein CSVEDRGTNEQFF.

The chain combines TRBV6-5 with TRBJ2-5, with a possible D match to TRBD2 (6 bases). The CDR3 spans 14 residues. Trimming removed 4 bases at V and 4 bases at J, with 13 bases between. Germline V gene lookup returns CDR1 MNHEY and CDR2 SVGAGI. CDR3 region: CASSSRRERETQYF. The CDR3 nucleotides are TGTGCCAGCAGTTCCCGGAGGGAGCGAGAGACCCAGTACTTC.

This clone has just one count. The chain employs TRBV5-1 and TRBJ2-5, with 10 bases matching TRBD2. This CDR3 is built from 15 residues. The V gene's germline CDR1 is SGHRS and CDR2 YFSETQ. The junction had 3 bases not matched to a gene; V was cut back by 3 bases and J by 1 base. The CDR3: CASSWASGSQETQYF. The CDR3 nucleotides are TGCGCCAGCAGCTGGGCTAGCGGGAGCCAAGAGACCCAGTACTTC. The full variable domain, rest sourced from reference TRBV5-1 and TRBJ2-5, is KAGVTQTPRYLIKTRGQQVTLSCSPISGHRSVSWYQQTPGQGLQFLFEYFSETQRNKGNFPGRFSGRQFSNSRSEMNVSTLELGDSALYLCASSWASGSQETQYFGPGTRLLVL.

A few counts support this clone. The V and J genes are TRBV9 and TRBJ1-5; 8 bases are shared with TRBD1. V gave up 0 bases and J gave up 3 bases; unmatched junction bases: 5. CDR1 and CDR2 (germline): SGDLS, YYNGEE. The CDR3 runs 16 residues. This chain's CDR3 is CASSVVGQGNNQPQHF. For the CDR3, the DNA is TGTGCCAGCAGCGTAGTTGGACAGGGTAACAATCAGCCCCAGCATTTT.

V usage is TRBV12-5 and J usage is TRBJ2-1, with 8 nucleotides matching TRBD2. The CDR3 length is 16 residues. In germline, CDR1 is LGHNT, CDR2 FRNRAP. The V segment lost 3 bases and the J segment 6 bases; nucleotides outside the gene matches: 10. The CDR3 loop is CASGFGTRGLPNEQFF. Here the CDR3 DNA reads TGTGCTAGTGGTTTTGGGACTAGAGGTCTCCCCAATGAGCAGTTCTTC.

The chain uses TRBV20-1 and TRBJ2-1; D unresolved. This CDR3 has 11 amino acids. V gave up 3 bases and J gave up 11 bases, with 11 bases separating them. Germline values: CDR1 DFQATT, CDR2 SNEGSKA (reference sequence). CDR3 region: CSASMTRQQFF. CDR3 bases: TGCAGTGCTAGTATGACTCGTCAGCAGTTCTTC.